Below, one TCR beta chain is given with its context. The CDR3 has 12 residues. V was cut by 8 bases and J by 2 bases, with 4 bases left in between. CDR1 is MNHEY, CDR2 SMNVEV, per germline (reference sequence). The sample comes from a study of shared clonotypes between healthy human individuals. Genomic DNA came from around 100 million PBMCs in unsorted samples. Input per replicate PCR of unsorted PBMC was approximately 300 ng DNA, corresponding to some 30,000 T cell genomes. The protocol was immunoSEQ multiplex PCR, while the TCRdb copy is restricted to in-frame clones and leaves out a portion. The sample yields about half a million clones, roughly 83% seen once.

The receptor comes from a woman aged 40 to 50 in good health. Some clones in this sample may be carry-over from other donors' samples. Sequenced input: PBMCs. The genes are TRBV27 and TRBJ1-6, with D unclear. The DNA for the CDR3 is TGTGCCAGCCAGGCCTATAATTCACCCCTCCACTTT. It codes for CASQAYNSPLHF.